The source of this T cell receptor beta chain is a study of T cell responses to AZD1222 COVID-19 vaccine. Study results and caveats: Nearly half of spike-specific TCRs reportedly go after variant regions that carry no mutations.

The repertoire was sequenced with immunoSEQ multiplex PCR; TCRdb's copy has only in-frame clones and lacks some. The table lists approximately 110,000 clones, about 90% of them singletons, with 2% to 2.5% in the top ten. The CDR3 consists of 16 residues. Concerning this clone: No antigen is known for it.

The V and J genes are TRBV21-1 and TRBJ2-7; the table's D call, TRBD1, has no DNA check behind it. TRBV21-1 is described as a pseudogene. This sample comprised peripheral blood, obtained 28 days after the second AZD1222 dose. This TCR came from an adult who received the AZD1222 COVID-19 vaccine. The CDR3 DNA is TGTGCCAGCAGCAAAGTGAGGACACCAAGAGCCTACGAGCAGTACTTC. Protein sequence: CASSKVRTPRAYEQYF.